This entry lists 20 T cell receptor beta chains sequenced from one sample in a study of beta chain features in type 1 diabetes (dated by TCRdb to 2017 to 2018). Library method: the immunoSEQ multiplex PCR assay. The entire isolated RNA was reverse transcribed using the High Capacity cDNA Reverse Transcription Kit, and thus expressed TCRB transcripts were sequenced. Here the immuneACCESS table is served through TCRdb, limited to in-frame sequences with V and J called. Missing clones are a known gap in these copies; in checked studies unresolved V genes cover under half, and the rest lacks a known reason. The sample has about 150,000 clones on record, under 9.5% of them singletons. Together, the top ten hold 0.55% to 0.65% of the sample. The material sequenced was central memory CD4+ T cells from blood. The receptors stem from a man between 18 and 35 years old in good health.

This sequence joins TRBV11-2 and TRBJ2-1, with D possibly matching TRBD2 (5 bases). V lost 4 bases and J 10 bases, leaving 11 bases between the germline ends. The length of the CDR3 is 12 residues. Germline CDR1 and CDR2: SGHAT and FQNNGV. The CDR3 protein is CASSSVTGEQFF. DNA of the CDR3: TGTGCCAGCAGCTCCGTAACGGGGGAGCAGTTCTTC.

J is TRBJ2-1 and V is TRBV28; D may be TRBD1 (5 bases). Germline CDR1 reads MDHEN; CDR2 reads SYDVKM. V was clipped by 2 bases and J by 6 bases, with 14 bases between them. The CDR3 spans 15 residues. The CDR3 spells CASSLAGRVGNEQFF. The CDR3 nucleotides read TGTGCCAGCAGTTTAGCTGGCAGGGTCGGCAATGAGCAGTTCTTC. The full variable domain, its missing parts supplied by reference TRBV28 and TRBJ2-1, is DVKVTQSSRYLVKRTGEKVFLECVQDMDHENMFWYRQDPGLGLRLIYFSYDVKMKEKGDIPEGYSVSREKKERFSLILESASTNQTSMYLCASSLAGRVGNEQFFGPGTRLTVL.

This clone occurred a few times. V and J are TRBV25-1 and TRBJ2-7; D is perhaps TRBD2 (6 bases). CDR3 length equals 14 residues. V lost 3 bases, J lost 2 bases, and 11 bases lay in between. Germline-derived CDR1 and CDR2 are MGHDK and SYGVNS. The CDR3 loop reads CASSDLAGPYEQYF. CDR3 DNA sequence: TGTGCCAGCAGTGATTTGGCGGGACCCTACGAGCAGTACTTC.

DNA for the CDR3: TGCGCCAGCAGCCCGGGACAGAACACTGAAGCTTTCTTT. Residues: CASSPGQNTEAFF. V and J are TRBV5-1 and TRBJ1-1; TRBD1 might be the D (6 bases). Trimming removed 4 bases at V and 1 base at J, with 8 bases between. CDR1 is SGHRS, CDR2 YFSETQ, per germline. The CDR3 has 13 amino acids.

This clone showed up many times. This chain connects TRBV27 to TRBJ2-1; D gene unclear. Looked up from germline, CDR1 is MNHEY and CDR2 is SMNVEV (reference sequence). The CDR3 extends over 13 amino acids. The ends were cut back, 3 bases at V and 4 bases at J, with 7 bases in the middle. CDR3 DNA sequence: TGTGCCAGCAGTTTCGTCCCTTACAATGAGCAGTTCTTC. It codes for CASSFVPYNEQFF.

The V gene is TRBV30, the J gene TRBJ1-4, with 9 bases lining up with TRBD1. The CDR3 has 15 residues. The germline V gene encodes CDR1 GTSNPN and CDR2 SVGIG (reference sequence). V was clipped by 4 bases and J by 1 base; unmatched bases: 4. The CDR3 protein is CAWINRGLTNEKLFF. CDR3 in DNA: TGTGCCTGGATTAACAGGGGGCTAACTAATGAAAAACTGTTTTTT.

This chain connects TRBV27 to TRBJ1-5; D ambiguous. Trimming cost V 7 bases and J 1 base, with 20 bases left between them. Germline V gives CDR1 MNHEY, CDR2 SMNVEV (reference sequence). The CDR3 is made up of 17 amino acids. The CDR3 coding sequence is TGTGCCAGCACCACAAGACCCTGGACGGGGAGCAATCAGCCCCAGCATTTT. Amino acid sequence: CASTTRPWTGSNQPQHF.

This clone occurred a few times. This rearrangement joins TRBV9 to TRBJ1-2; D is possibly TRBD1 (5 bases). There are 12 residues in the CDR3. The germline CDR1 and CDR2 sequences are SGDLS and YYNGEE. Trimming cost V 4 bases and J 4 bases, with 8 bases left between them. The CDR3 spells CASSPDSYGYTF. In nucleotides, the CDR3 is TGTGCCAGCAGCCCCGACAGCTATGGCTACACCTTC.

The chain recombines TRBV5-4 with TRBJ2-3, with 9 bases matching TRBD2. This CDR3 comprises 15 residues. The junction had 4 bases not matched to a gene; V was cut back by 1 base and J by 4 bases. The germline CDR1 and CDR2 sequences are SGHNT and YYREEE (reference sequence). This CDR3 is CASSLRGREPDTQYF. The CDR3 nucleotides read TGTGCCAGCAGCTTGCGCGGGAGGGAGCCAGATACGCAGTATTTT.

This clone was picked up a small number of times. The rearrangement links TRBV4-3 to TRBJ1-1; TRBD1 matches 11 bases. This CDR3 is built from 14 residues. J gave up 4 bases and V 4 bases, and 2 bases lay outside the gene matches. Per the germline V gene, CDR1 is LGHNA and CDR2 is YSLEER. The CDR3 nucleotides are TGCGCCAGCAGCCTTGGGACAGGGGGCACTGAAGCTTTCTTT. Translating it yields CASSLGTGGTEAFF.

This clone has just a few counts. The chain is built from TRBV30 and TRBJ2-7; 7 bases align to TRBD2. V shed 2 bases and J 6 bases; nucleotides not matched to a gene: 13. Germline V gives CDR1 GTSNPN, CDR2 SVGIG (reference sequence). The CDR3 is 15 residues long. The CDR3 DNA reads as TGTGCCTGGAGTAGAGGACCGACTAGCTCCCTCGAGCAGTACTTC. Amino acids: CAWSRGPTSSLEQYF.

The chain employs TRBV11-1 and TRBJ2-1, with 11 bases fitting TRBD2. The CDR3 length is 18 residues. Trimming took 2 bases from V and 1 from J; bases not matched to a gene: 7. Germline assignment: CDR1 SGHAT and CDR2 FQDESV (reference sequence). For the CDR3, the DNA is TGTGCCAGCAGCTTACCTCCGGGACTAGCGGAGTCCTACAATGAGCAGTTCTTC. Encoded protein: CASSLPPGLAESYNEQFF.

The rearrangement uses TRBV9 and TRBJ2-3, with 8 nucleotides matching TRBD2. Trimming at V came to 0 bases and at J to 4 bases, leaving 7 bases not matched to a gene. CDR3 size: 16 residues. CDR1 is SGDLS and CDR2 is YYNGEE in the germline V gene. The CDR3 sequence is CASSVAGRAVADTQYF. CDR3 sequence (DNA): TGTGCCAGCAGCGTAGCCGGGAGGGCCGTCGCAGATACGCAGTATTTT.

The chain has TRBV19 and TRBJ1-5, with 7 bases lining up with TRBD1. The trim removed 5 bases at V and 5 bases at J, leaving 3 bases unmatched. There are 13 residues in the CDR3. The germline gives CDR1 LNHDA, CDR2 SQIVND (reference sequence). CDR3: CASSFDRDQPQHF. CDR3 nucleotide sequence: TGTGCCAGTAGTTTTGACAGGGATCAGCCCCAGCATTTT.

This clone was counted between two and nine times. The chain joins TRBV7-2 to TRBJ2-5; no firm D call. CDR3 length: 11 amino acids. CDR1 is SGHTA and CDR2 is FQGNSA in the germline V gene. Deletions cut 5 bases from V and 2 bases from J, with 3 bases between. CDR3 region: CASSAQETQYF. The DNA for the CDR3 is TGTGCCAGCAGCGCGCAAGAGACCCAGTACTTC.

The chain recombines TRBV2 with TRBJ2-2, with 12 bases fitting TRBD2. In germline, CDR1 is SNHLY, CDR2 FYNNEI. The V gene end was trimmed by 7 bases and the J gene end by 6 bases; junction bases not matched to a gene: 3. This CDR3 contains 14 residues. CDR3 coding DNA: TGTGCCAGCAAAGGACTAGCGGGACCCGGGGAGCTGTTTTTT. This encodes CASKGLAGPGELFF.

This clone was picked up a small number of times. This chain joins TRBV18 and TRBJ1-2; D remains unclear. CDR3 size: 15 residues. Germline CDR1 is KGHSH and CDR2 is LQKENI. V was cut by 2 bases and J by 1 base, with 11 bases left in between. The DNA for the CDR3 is TGTGCCAGCTCACCATTTGGAGGAATTAACTATGGCTACACCTTC. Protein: CASSPFGGINYGYTF.

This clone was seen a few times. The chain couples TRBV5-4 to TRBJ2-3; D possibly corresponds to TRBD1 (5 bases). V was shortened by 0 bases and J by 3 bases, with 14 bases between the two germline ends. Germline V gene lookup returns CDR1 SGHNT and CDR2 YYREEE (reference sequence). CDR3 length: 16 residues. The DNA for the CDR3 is TGTGCCAGCAGCTTGGGCAGGGCGGTTGGTACAGATACGCAGTATTTT. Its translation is CASSLGRAVGTDTQYF. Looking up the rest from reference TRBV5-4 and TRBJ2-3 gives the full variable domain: ETGVTQSPTHLIKTRGQQVTLRCSSQSGHNTVSWYQQALGQGPQFIFQYYREEENGRGNFPPRFSGLQFPNYSSELNVNALELDDSALYLCASSLGRAVGTDTQYFGPGTRLTVL.

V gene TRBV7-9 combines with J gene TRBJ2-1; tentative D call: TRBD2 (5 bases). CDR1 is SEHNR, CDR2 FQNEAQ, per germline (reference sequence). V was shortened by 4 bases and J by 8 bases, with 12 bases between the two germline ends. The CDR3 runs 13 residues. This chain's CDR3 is CASSSRARDEQFF. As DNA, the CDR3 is TGTGCCAGCAGCTCGAGGGCCCGCGATGAGCAGTTCTTC.

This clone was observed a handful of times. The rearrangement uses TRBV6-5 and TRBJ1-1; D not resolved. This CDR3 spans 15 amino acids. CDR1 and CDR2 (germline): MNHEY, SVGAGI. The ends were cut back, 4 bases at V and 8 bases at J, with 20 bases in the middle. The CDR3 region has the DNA TGTGCCAGCAGTTCGACCCGGACGGGCTCGGGGGAAGCTTTCTTT. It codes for CASSSTRTGSGEAFF.